A selection of T cell receptor beta chains follows, all from one sample in a study of T cell repertoires in cytomegalovirus infection. TCRdb reanalysed the reads using MiXCR and keeps one entry per CDR3 protein. The sample has 700,000 to 850,000 distinct CDR3 sequences; about 30% are singletons. These TCRs' antigens remain unknown. The material sequenced was cultured CD8+ T cells from PBMCs, taken from culture after CMV antigen stimulation. The receptor source for this set is a human donor in good health (CMV status not recorded). Some clones in this sample may be carry-over from other donors' samples. The CDR3 runs from the conserved cysteine through the conserved F or W. The D gene is left open where the match is weak. The size of a clone is reported for some rows only, either as once, few or many, or as a class for expanded clones.

>TRBD2|few|TRBV9|TRBJ2-7
TGTGCCAGCAGCGTAGAGGGACTAGCGGACGAGCAGTACTTC
CASSVEGLADEQYF
>.|few|TRBV7-6|TRBJ1-2
TGTGCCAGCAGCTTAGGAGGACATCAAGGCTATGGCTACACCTTC
CASSLGGHQGYGYTF
>.|many|TRBV7-2|TRBJ2-1
TGTGCCAGCAGCTTAGAGTCAGGCCAGGGGCACAATGAGCAGTTCTTC
CASSLESGQGHNEQFF
>.|few|TRBV6-2/TRBV6-3|TRBJ2-6
TGTGCCAGCAGTTACGGGGGATACTCTGGGGCCAACGTCCTGACTTTC
CASSYGGYSGANVLTF
>TRBD2|.|TRBV3-1|TRBJ2-1
TGTGCCAGCAGCCAATCTAGCGGGGGCCCCAATGAGCAGTTCTTC
CASSQSSGGPNEQFF
>.|.|TRBV12-3/TRBV12-4|TRBJ2-2
TGTGCCAGCAGTTTAGGCGGTAGCGGCGACGGGGAGCTGTTTTTT
CASSLGGSGDGELFF
>.|.|TRBV7-9|TRBJ2-7
TGTGCCAGCAGCTTAGCCCTGGACAGAAGGAAGCAGTACTTC
CASSLALDRRKQYF
>TRBD2|few|TRBV4-1|TRBJ2-1
TGCGCCAGCAGCCCCTCAGGGCGGGGGGGCCCCTACAATGAGCAGTTCTTC
CASSPSGRGGPYNEQFF
>.|few|TRBV6-5|TRBJ1-2
TGTGCCAGCAGTTACTCGGGGAGCTGGGCTTCTTATGGCTACACCTTC
CASSYSGSWASYGYTF
>TRBD1|few|TRBV7-9|TRBJ2-7
TGTGCCAGCAGCTTAGTAGGGACAGAGCGCTCCTACGAGCAGTACTTC
CASSLVGTERSYEQYF
>.|many|TRBV12-3/TRBV12-4|TRBJ2-1
TGTGCCAGCAGTTCCCCACGTCCTGCGGGGGCCTTCTACTATGAGCAGTTCTTC
CASSSPRPAGAFYYEQFF
>TRBD2|.|TRBV6-6|TRBJ2-5
TGTGCCAGCAACGCGCGGGGGGGGAAAGAGACCCAGTACTTC
CASNARGGKETQYF
>.|.|TRBV12-3/TRBV12-4|TRBJ2-3
TGTGCCAGCAGTTTGAGTCAGGGGCGTTGGGGCACAGATACGCAGTATTTT
CASSLSQGRWGTDTQYF
>.|few|TRBV6-1|TRBJ2-5
TGTGCCAGCAGTGTAGTTAGGACGGGACGGAGAGAGACCCAGTACTTC
CASSVVRTGRRETQYF
>TRBD1|.|TRBV27|TRBJ1-1
TGTGCCAGCAGTAGTGAGGGGGCTTACACTGAAGCTTTCTTT
CASSSEGAYTEAFF
>TRBD1|.|TRBV6-6|TRBJ2-7
TGTGCCAGCAGGTCGGGACAGGGAACTCTGGAGCAGTACTTC
CASRSGQGTLEQYF
>TRBD1|many|TRBV12-3/TRBV12-4|TRBJ2-7
TGTGCCAGCAGTGCGACCTGGACAGGGGGTTACGAGCAGTACTTC
CASSATWTGGYEQYF
>.|.|TRBV7-9|TRBJ1-6
TGTGCCAGCAGCCGTTCCTTGAATTCACCCCTCCACTTT
CASSRSLNSPLHF
>.|.|TRBV14|TRBJ2-5
TGTGCCAGCAGCGGATACCGGGACATTGGTGGAGAGACCCAGTACTTC
CASSGYRDIGGETQYF
>.|few|TRBV11-1|TRBJ1-1
TGTGCCAGCACCCCATCCGAAGGGACGGCTGAAGCTTTCTTT
CASTPSEGTAEAFF
>TRBD1|many|TRBV7-9|TRBJ2-7
TGTGCCAGCAGCGCGACAGGGGCCTACGAGCAGTACTTC
CASSATGAYEQYF
>.|few|TRBV11-2|TRBJ2-7
TGTGCCAGCAGCTTTTACCCAGTTAAGGGAGAGCCCTCCTACGAGCAGTACTTC
CASSFYPVKGEPSYEQYF
>TRBD2|once|TRBV4-2|TRBJ2-3
TGTGCCGGCAGCCAAGGAGATTCACTAGCGGGGGGGCGGGGCACAGATACGCAGTATTTT
CAGSQGDSLAGGRGTDTQYF
>.|.|TRBV5-5|TRBJ1-1
TGTGCCAGCAGCCCGTTCTCCCGCGGGGGCGGCGGGAACACTGAAGCTTTCTTT
CASSPFSRGGGGNTEAFF
>.|.|TRBV6-2/TRBV6-3|TRBJ2-3
TGTGCCAGCAGTTACATTGGGGATACGCAGTATTTT
CASSYIGDTQYF
>TRBD2|.|TRBV9|TRBJ2-1
TGTGCCAGCAGCCCGGCCAGCGGGGGGAGTTACAATGAGCAGTTCTTC
CASSPASGGSYNEQFF
>.|.|TRBV29-1|TRBJ1-2
TGCAGCATTGATATGTTGGATAGCTATGGCTACACCTTC
CSIDMLDSYGYTF
>.|few|TRBV12-3/TRBV12-4|TRBJ2-5
TGTGCCAGCAGTTTATGGGAGCAAGAGACCCAGTACTTC
CASSLWEQETQYF
>TRBD2|few|TRBV28|TRBJ2-2
TGTGCCAGCAGTTCTGCGCCCGGGACTAGGAACACCGGGGAGCTGTTTTTT
CASSSAPGTRNTGELFF
>.|.|TRBV6-5|TRBJ2-2
TGTGCCAGCAGTTACGCCATGTCCACCGGGGAGCTGTTTTTT
CASSYAMSTGELFF
>.|.|TRBV15|TRBJ2-5
TGTGCCACCAGCCAGGTGACAACGGAGACCGATTTCGAAGAGACCCAGTACTTC
CATSQVTTETDFEETQYF
>.|few|TRBV12-3/TRBV12-4|TRBJ2-3
TGTGCCAGCCAGCAGTTTCTGGTATCCTCTAGCACAGATACGCAGTATTTT
CASQQFLVSSSTDTQYF
>.|.|TRBV7-9|TRBJ1-1
TGTGCCAGCAGCATTGGCGGGGGAGTAGCTTTCTTT
CASSIGGGVAFF
>.|few|TRBV2|TRBJ2-7
TGTGCCAGCAGTGGAGGGACAACCACCTCCTACGAGCAGTACTTC
CASSGGTTTSYEQYF